These 30 T cell receptor beta chains were sequenced from one sample in a study of spatial heterogeneity in lung cancer. TCRdb reprocessed the 5' RACE reads with MiXCR, giving one entry per CDR3 protein. The sample contains 39,000 or so distinct CDR3 sequences, 3% to 3.5% of which appear only once. Time point: sample taken at primary tumor resection. The source was normal lung tissue next to the tumor, collected at surgery. Receptor source: a male donor with early-stage non-small cell lung cancer.

This clonotype was found many times. V usage is TRBV28 and J usage is TRBJ1-6; D unclear. From germline, CDR1 is MDHEN and CDR2 SYDVKM. This CDR3 has 17 residues. V was shortened by 2 bases and J by 10 bases, with 21 bases between the two germline ends. The DNA for the CDR3 is TGTGCCAGCAGTTTAACGTCGGGTTGGCTCCGTGGGTCACCCCTCCACTTT. Its translation: CASSLTSGWLRGSPLHF.

This clonotype was recorded at least ten times. This chain uses TRBV11-1 with TRBJ1-1; 9 nucleotides align to TRBD1. The CDR3 totals 16 residues. Germline V lookup: CDR1 SGHAT, CDR2 FQDESV (reference sequence). The ends lost 3 bases at V and 4 bases at J; junction bases unmatched: 9. The CDR3 loop reads CASSFPGTGSRTEAFF. The DNA for the CDR3 is TGTGCCAGCAGCTTCCCCGGGACAGGGTCTCGCACTGAAGCTTTCTTT.

This clonotype was picked up many times. The V call is TRBV6-2 or TRBV6-3, the J call TRBJ1-5, with TRBD1 matching over 9 bases. This CDR3 has 12 amino acids. The V and J ends lost 7 bases and 7 bases, in that order; junction bases with no gene match: 2. Germline V CDR1 and CDR2: MNHEY, SVGEGT. The CDR3 bases are TGTGCCAGCACGGGGACAGGGCAGCCCCAGCATTTT. This gives the protein CASTGTGQPQHF.

Written as DNA, the CDR3 is TGCGCCAGCAGCCTGGCAGGGGATTCATGGGGCGAGCAGTACTTC. Translation gives CASSLAGDSWGEQYF. This rearrangement joins TRBV5-1 to TRBJ2-7; a weak D match, TRBD1 (6 bases). V was clipped by 4 bases and J by 6 bases, with 20 bases between them. CDR1 and CDR2 (germline): SGHRS, YFSETQ. This CDR3 region has 15 residues.

This clonotype was seen ten or more times. The genes are TRBV5-5 and TRBJ1-2; possibly TRBD1 for D (5 bases). CDR1 and CDR2 from the germline V gene are SGHKS and YYEKEE (reference sequence). V lost 4 bases and J lost 4, with 17 bases in between. The CDR3 covers 15 residues. In DNA form, the CDR3 reads TGTGCCAGCAGCGAGATTCAAGACAGTCCCTATGGCTACACCTTC. This sequence encodes CASSEIQDSPYGYTF.

This clonotype was picked up many times. The chain combines TRBV25-1 with TRBJ2-3; weak D call: TRBD2 (6 bases). V was clipped by 10 bases and J by 6 bases, with 20 bases between them. The V gene's germline CDR1 is MGHDK and CDR2 SYGVNS. The CDR3 is 14 amino acids. CDR3 amino acids: CATSLGGAGDTQYF. The CDR3 DNA sequence: TGTGCCACTTCCCTCGGCGGGGCTGGTGATACGCAGTATTTT.

This clonotype was seen ten or more times. The V gene is TRBV28, the J gene TRBJ1-3; 9 nucleotides agree with TRBD1. The germline V gene has CDR1 MDHEN and CDR2 SYDVKM. The J segment lost 7 bases and the V segment lost 5 bases, leaving 3 bases of the junction unmatched. The CDR3 has 13 amino acids. The CDR3 protein is CASSIGQGNTIYF. Here the CDR3 DNA reads TGTGCCAGCAGTATAGGACAGGGGAACACCATATATTTT.

This clonotype occurred many times. The chain uses TRBV15 and TRBJ1-1; D call uncertain. Germline CDR1 LNHNV, CDR2 YYDKDF (reference sequence). This CDR3 has 13 residues. V lost 0 bases to trimming and J lost 5 bases, with 7 bases between them. The CDR3, as DNA: TGTGCCACCAGCAGAGATCCTGGGACTGAAGCTTTCTTT. It codes for CATSRDPGTEAFF.

This clonotype occurred many times. This rearrangement joins TRBV29-1 to TRBJ2-3, with unresolved D. Trimming took 2 bases from V and 1 from J, leaving 4 bases between them. The CDR3 runs to 12 residues. The germline CDR1 and CDR2 sequences are SQVTM and ANQGSEA. The CDR3 bases are TGCAGCGTTGAACTAGGCACAGATACGCAGTATTTT. It is translated as CSVELGTDTQYF.

This clonotype was seen many times. The chain combines TRBV29-1 with TRBJ2-6; tentatively, D is TRBD1 (5 bases). Trimming stripped 6 bases from V and 0 bases from J, with 9 bases between. Germline V gene data show CDR1 as SQVTM and CDR2 as ANQGSEA. The CDR3 is 14 amino acids. CDR3 loop: CSVPQVSGANVLTF. In nucleotides, the CDR3 is TGCAGCGTACCACAGGTCTCTGGGGCCAACGTCCTGACTTTC. Using reference TRBV29-1 and TRBJ2-6 for the parts outside the CDR3, the full variable domain is SAVISQKPSRDICQRGTSLTIQCQVDSQVTMMFWYRQQPGQSLTLIATANQGSEATYESGFVIDKFPISRPNLTFSTLTVSNMSPEDSSIYLCSVPQVSGANVLTFGAGSRLTVL.

This clonotype was seen at least ten times. This chain links TRBV29-1 with TRBJ2-7; 7 bases map to TRBD2. The V segment lost 3 bases and the J segment 0 bases; nucleotides outside the gene matches: 8. CDR3 size: 15 residues. Per the germline V gene, CDR1 is SQVTM and CDR2 is ANQGSEA. As DNA, the CDR3 is TGCAGCGTTGAGGGTCTGGGCGGGAGCTCCTACGAGCAGTACTTC. Translating it yields CSVEGLGGSSYEQYF.

The rearrangement links TRBV2 to TRBJ2-3; the D gene is possibly TRBD2 (5 bases). This CDR3 region has 14 residues. The V end lost 8 bases, the J end lost 3 bases, and 15 bases lay between the germline ends. Per the germline V gene, CDR1 is SNHLY and CDR2 is FYNNEI. The CDR3 loop reads CASLALLATDTQYF. CDR3 nucleotides: TGTGCCAGCCTTGCCCTGCTAGCTACAGATACGCAGTATTTT.

This clonotype was observed many times. The J gene is TRBJ2-7, the V gene TRBV14; D uncertain. CDR1 and CDR2 (germline): SGHDN, FVKESK. This CDR3 region has 11 residues. Between the trimmed V and J ends, which lost 3 bases and 3 bases, there was a span of 3 bases. DNA for the CDR3: TGTGCCAGCAGCCACGGCTACGAGCAGTACTTC. Translating gives CASSHGYEQYF.

The V and J genes are TRBV28 and TRBJ2-7; 9 nucleotides match TRBD1. V was pared by 6 bases and J by 4 bases, with 7 bases of the junction left unmatched. The CDR3 totals 14 residues. Germline CDR1 reads MDHEN; CDR2 reads SYDVKM. The CDR3 coding sequence is TGTGCCAGCAGGGCCCCGGACAGGGGTTACGAGCAGTACTTC. Protein product: CASRAPDRGYEQYF.

The sample holds a few counts of this clonotype. This sequence joins TRBV7-6 and TRBJ2-2; TRBD2 aligns across 7 bases. Trimming took 5 bases from V and 6 from J; bases not matched to a gene: 6. CDR1 is SGHVS, CDR2 FNYEAQ, per germline. This CDR3 region has 14 residues. The CDR3 DNA sequence: TGTGCCAGCAGCGACCTGGGAGGGCCCGGGGAGCTGTTTTTT. It translates to CASSDLGGPGELFF.

This clonotype was detected only a few times. DNA for the CDR3: TGTGCCAGCAGCCAACTAGCGGAGACTAGCACAGATACGCAGTATTTT. Its protein product is CASSQLAETSTDTQYF. The chain couples TRBV5-6 to TRBJ2-3; 8 nucleotides agree with TRBD2. V lost 4 bases, J lost 0 bases, and 7 bases stayed unmatched. CDR3 length: 16 amino acids. Germline V gives CDR1 SGHDT, CDR2 YYEEEE.

This clonotype has ten or more counts. The chain joins TRBV6-6 to TRBJ2-7; a possible D gene is TRBD1 (5 bases). Trimming stripped 7 bases from V and 3 bases from J, with 13 bases between. The germline V gene encodes CDR1 MNHNY and CDR2 SVGAGI (reference sequence). This CDR3 is built from 13 residues. The DNA for the CDR3 is TGTGCCAGCAAATCAGGGCCCAACTACGAGCAGTACTTC. Residues: CASKSGPNYEQYF.

In its sample, this clonotype was seen many times. V and J are TRBV20-1 and TRBJ2-1, with D uncertain. With 6 bases removed from V and 5 bases from J, the gap between germline ends came to 20 bases. In germline, CDR1 is DFQATT, CDR2 SNEGSKA (reference sequence). This CDR3 is built from 15 residues. CDR3 sequence reads: CSAISGLGWNNEQFF. The CDR3 DNA is TGCAGTGCGATATCCGGGCTAGGTTGGAACAATGAGCAGTTCTTC.

This clonotype was picked up many times. This sequence joins TRBV12-5 and TRBJ2-3; unclear D gene. The CDR3 is 13 residues long. Germline V gives CDR1 LGHNT, CDR2 FRNRAP. The V end lost 3 bases, the J end lost 4 bases, and 8 bases lay between the germline ends. CDR3 region: CASGFLGADTQYF. DNA of the CDR3: TGTGCTAGTGGTTTTCTAGGTGCAGATACGCAGTATTTT.

This clonotype was recorded at least ten times. The chain carries TRBV5-1 and TRBJ1-2; D gene unclear. V was shortened by 2 bases and J by 4 bases, with 9 bases between the two germline ends. Per germline, CDR1 SGHRS and CDR2 YFSETQ. This CDR3 has 13 amino acids. CDR3 in DNA: TGCGCCAGCAGCTTAGGGCCCAGCTATGGCTACACCTTC. Translating gives CASSLGPSYGYTF.

There are many counts of this clonotype. The V and J genes are TRBV6-1 and TRBJ1-5; TRBD1 matches 7 bases. Germline CDR1 is MNHNS and CDR2 is SASEGT. The CDR3 runs 17 residues. Trimming at V came to 6 bases and at J to 3 bases, leaving 14 bases not matched to a gene. CDR3 loop: CASSPSPAGGDNQPQHF. Here the CDR3 DNA reads TGTGCCAGCAGCCCAAGCCCCGCAGGGGGAGACAATCAGCCCCAGCATTTT.

This clonotype has ten or more counts. This chain uses TRBV9 with TRBJ1-4, with D uncertain. The CDR3 runs 14 residues. From germline, CDR1 is SGDLS and CDR2 YYNGEE. V lost 4 bases to trimming and J lost 5 bases, with 12 bases between them. CDR3 in amino acids: CASSISGVNEKLFF. In DNA, the CDR3 is TGTGCCAGCAGCATCAGCGGGGTGAATGAAAAACTGTTTTTT.

To note about this clonotype: This sequence may be a read error, since a much larger clone differs from it by one base. The rearrangement uses TRBV12-3 or TRBV12-4 and TRBJ1-1; D remains ambiguous. V was clipped by 1 base and J by 10 bases, with 13 bases between them. The CDR3 covers 13 residues. The CDR3 DNA reads as TGTGCCAGCAGTTTAGTTCCCCGACCTGGAGCTTTCTTT. Its translation is CASSLVPRPGAFF.

This clonotype occurred many times. The gene calls are TRBV5-1 and TRBJ2-1; weak D call: TRBD2 (6 bases). The germline CDR1 and CDR2 sequences are SGHRS and YFSETQ. Trimming removed 3 bases from V and 0 bases from J, with 7 bases in between. There are 14 residues in the CDR3. CDR3 coding DNA: TGCGCCAGCAGCTCCGGGAGCTCCTACAATGAGCAGTTCTTC. Its protein product is CASSSGSSYNEQFF.

A few counts support this clonotype. The genes are TRBV11-2 and TRBJ2-1; no clear D. Germline V CDR1 and CDR2: SGHAT, FQNNGV. This CDR3 comprises 13 residues. Trimming shortened V by 3 bases and J by 2 bases, and 5 bases separated the two germline ends. The chain's CDR3 is CASSFSAYNEQFF. DNA of the CDR3: TGTGCCAGCAGCTTCTCAGCCTACAATGAGCAGTTCTTC.

Many counts were recorded for this clonotype. This sequence joins TRBV10-3 and TRBJ1-4; no firm D call. The V end was cut by 0 bases, the J end by 8 bases, with 10 bases between. The CDR3 has 14 residues. Germline loops: CDR1 ENHRY, CDR2 SYGVKD. CDR3 protein: CAISESGGHEKLFF. CDR3 bases: TGTGCCATCAGTGAGTCGGGAGGGCACGAAAAACTGTTTTTT.

This clonotype showed up many times. V and J are TRBV30 and TRBJ2-7; TRBD1 matches 9 bases. CDR3 length: 13 amino acids. V was pared by 0 bases and J by 6 bases, with 3 bases of the junction left unmatched. Germline CDR1 GTSNPN, CDR2 SVGIG (reference sequence). The CDR3 reads CAWSVQGAAEQYF. In nucleotides, the CDR3 is TGTGCCTGGAGTGTACAGGGGGCGGCCGAGCAGTACTTC.

This clonotype came up many times. The rearrangement joins TRBV25-1 to TRBJ1-6; D uncertain. The germline V gene has CDR1 MGHDK and CDR2 SYGVNS. There are 16 residues in the CDR3. V lost 6 bases to trimming and J lost 0 bases, with 12 bases between them. The CDR3 sequence is CASRGAGSSYNSPLHF. CDR3 sequence (DNA): TGTGCCAGCAGGGGAGCTGGTAGCTCCTATAATTCACCCCTCCACTTT.

The chain is built from TRBV11-2 and TRBJ2-3, with 10 bases that match TRBD2. With 1 base clipped from V and 3 bases from J, the junction kept 4 bases outside the gene matches. Germline V lookup: CDR1 SGHAT, CDR2 FQNNGV. This CDR3 comprises 16 residues. In nucleotides, the CDR3 is TGTGCCAGCAGCTTAGGAGCGGGAGGGAGTACAGATACGCAGTATTTT. The encoded protein is CASSLGAGGSTDTQYF.

This clonotype was found many times. The rearrangement joins TRBV7-8 to TRBJ1-5; no reliable D call. Germline V gene lookup returns CDR1 SGHVS and CDR2 FQNEAQ. This CDR3 is built from 14 residues. Trimming stripped 1 base from V and 0 bases from J, with 4 bases between. CDR3 coding DNA: TGTGCCAGCAGCTTAGATGATAGCAATCAGCCCCAGCATTTT. It yields the protein CASSLDDSNQPQHF.